The 32 T cell receptor beta chains below come from one sample, sequenced in a study of T cell repertoires in cytomegalovirus infection. No antigens are known for them. MiXCR, run by TCRdb on the reads, gives a single entry per CDR3 protein. In the table there are about 900,000 distinct CDR3 sequences, roughly 30% of which are singletons. The material sequenced was cultured CD8+ T cells from PBMCs, taken from culture after CMV antigen stimulation. These receptors all come from a human donor in good health (CMV status not recorded). Some clones in this sample may be carry-over from other donors' samples.

This chain uses TRBV12-3 or TRBV12-4 with TRBJ2-3, with 15 bases identical to TRBD2. The V segment lost 6 bases and the J segment 2 bases; nucleotides outside the gene matches: 12. This CDR3 is 19 amino acids long. The CDR3 nucleotides are TGTGCCAGCAGCCCAGGGACTAGCGGGGGGAGATCATCCACAGATACGCAGTATTTT. Protein: CASSPGTSGGRSSTDTQYF.

J is TRBJ1-2 and V is TRBV20-1; D remains ambiguous. Germline V gene lookup returns CDR1 DFQATT and CDR2 SNEGSKA (reference sequence). The CDR3 totals 13 residues. Trimming left V 6 bases short and J 4 bases short, with 15 bases between. For the CDR3, the DNA is TGCAGTGCCCCGGACGGCTTGGGCTATGGCTACACCTTC. It is translated as CSAPDGLGYGYTF.

This clonotype was seen ten or more times. The CDR3 is CASSLGAGGSGNTIYF. The CDR3 DNA reads TGTGCCAGCAGTTTGGGTGCAGGGGGATCTGGAAACACCATATATTTT. The rearrangement links TRBV12-3 or TRBV12-4 to TRBJ1-3, with 7 bases identical to TRBD1. V lost 3 bases and J lost 1; bases outside the gene matches: 6. The CDR3 has 16 residues.

The chain uses TRBV5-5 and TRBJ1-2; 8 nucleotides line up with TRBD1. CDR1 and CDR2 (germline): SGHKS, YYEKEE (reference sequence). The CDR3 has 15 residues. Trimming at V came to 1 base and at J to 2 bases, leaving 4 bases not matched to a gene. The DNA for the CDR3 is TGTGCCAGCAGCTTGAAGCAGGGGGCCAACTATGGCTACACCTTC. Translating gives CASSLKQGANYGYTF.

This clonotype turned up a few times. This chain uses TRBV6-2 or TRBV6-3 with TRBJ2-1; D may match TRBD1 or TRBD2 (5 bases each). V lost 4 bases and J lost 4, with 14 bases in between. Per the germline V gene, CDR1 is MNHEY and CDR2 is SVGEGT. The length of the CDR3 is 15 residues. The CDR3 spells CASSSRDGRYNEQFF. In nucleotides, the CDR3 is TGTGCCAGCAGTTCCCGGGACGGGCGATACAATGAGCAGTTCTTC.

This clonotype was observed a handful of times. The rearrangement joins TRBV5-1 to TRBJ1-2; TRBD1 agrees at 8 bases. This CDR3 comprises 14 residues. Germline lookup yields CDR1 SGHRS and CDR2 YFSETQ. The junction had 5 bases not matched to a gene; V was cut back by 4 bases and J by 3 bases. CDR3 DNA: TGCGCCAGCAGCCCGGTACAGGGGGACTATGGCTACACCTTC. Translated: CASSPVQGDYGYTF.

The V call is TRBV27, the J call TRBJ2-3; either TRBD1 or TRBD2 may fit D (5 bases each). Germline CDR1 MNHEY, CDR2 SMNVEV (reference sequence). V was shortened by 2 bases and J by 7 bases, with 22 bases between the two germline ends. The CDR3 consists of 17 residues. Here the CDR3 DNA reads TGTGCCAGCAGTTTAACGGCCCGGGACCCCTTACCAAATACGCAGTATTTT. It codes for CASSLTARDPLPNTQYF.

The chain couples TRBV5-6 to TRBJ1-2, with a possible D match to TRBD1 (5 bases). The ends were cut back, 0 bases at V and 2 bases at J, with 20 bases in the middle. This CDR3 has 18 residues. Germline-derived CDR1 and CDR2 are SGHDT and YYEEEE. The CDR3 nucleotides read TGTGCCAGCAGCTTGGATTCAATGTGGTCGAGGGACAACTATGGCTACACCTTC. Translating gives CASSLDSMWSRDNYGYTF.

Points on this clonotype: The junction departs from the called germline gene at one end, perhaps through a read error. CDR3 in amino acids: CASSSRPDGYTF. For the CDR3, the DNA is TGTGCCAGCAGCTCGCGACCCGATGGGTACACCTTC. This sequence joins TRBV13 and TRBJ1-2; D not resolved. CDR3 length: 12 residues. The V gene's germline CDR1 is PRHDT and CDR2 FYEKMQ (reference sequence).

The gene calls are TRBV20-1 and TRBJ2-1, with 10 nucleotides matching TRBD2. The J segment lost 5 bases and the V segment lost 0 bases, leaving 1 base of the junction unmatched. Germline CDR1 DFQATT, CDR2 SNEGSKA (reference sequence). The CDR3 covers 14 residues. CDR3 in amino acids: CSARELAGDNEQFF. CDR3 sequence (DNA): TGCAGTGCTAGAGAGCTAGCGGGGGACAATGAGCAGTTCTTC.

This clonotype was counted many times. This rearrangement joins TRBV7-2 to TRBJ2-3; D gene unclear. Germline V gene lookup returns CDR1 SGHTA and CDR2 FQGNSA. V was trimmed by 0 bases and J by 4 bases, leaving 8 bases between them. The CDR3 runs 14 residues. DNA for the CDR3: TGTGCCAGCAGCTTAGCAGGGTTTGCAGATACGCAGTATTTT. Residues: CASSLAGFADTQYF.

The CDR3 DNA is TGTGCCAGCAGCTGGGGCGCAGGGGGCGGATACGAGCAGTACTTC. Its protein product is CASSWGAGGGYEQYF. The chain links TRBV14 to TRBJ2-7; 8 positions agree with TRBD1. The junction had 10 bases not matched to a gene; V was cut back by 5 bases and J by 4 bases. The CDR3 loop spans 15 amino acids. Looked up from germline, CDR1 is SGHDN and CDR2 is FVKESK. Variable domain in full (rest from reference TRBV14 and TRBJ2-7): EAGVTQFPSHSVIEKGQTVTLRCDPISGHDNLYWYRRVMGKEIKFLLHFVKESKQDESGMPNNRFLAERTGGTYSTLKVQPAELEDSGVYFCASSWGAGGGYEQYFGPGTRLTVT.

This clonotype was found many times. The chain has TRBV7-9 and TRBJ1-1, with D tentatively TRBD1 (5 bases). The CDR3 loop spans 16 amino acids. CDR1 and CDR2 (germline): SEHNR, FQNEAQ (reference sequence). V dropped 5 bases and J dropped 0 bases, with 16 bases sitting between them. DNA for the CDR3: TGTGCCAGCAGCCAGACCGCGACAGCCATGAACACTGAAGCTTTCTTT. It codes for CASSQTATAMNTEAFF.

The sample holds a few counts of this clonotype. The gene calls are TRBV27 and TRBJ2-7; 11 nucleotides agree with TRBD1. The CDR3 spans 17 residues. V trimming: 3 bases; J trimming: 5 bases; junction bases outside the gene matches: 12. Germline loops: CDR1 MNHEY, CDR2 SMNVEV (reference sequence). The CDR3 region has the DNA TGTGCCAGCAGTTTCATTCCCCCGGGACAGGGGGTCCACGAGCAGTACTTC. Translated: CASSFIPPGQGVHEQYF.

This clonotype was observed many times. The V gene is TRBV19, the J gene TRBJ2-7; TRBD2 matches at 13 bases. The CDR3 is 19 residues long. V shed 5 bases, J shed 2 bases, and the junction held 15 bases outside the gene matches. In germline, CDR1 is LNHDA, CDR2 SQIVND (reference sequence). The CDR3 loop is CASSSRPGLAGSLAYEQYF. In DNA form, the CDR3 reads TGTGCCAGTAGTTCCAGACCGGGACTAGCGGGGAGCTTAGCCTACGAGCAGTACTTC.

The sample holds many counts of this clonotype. The rearrangement joins TRBV7-6 to TRBJ1-6; maybe TRBD1 (5 bases). V was pared by 4 bases and J by 7 bases, with 5 bases between. CDR3 length: 12 amino acids. Germline V gene data show CDR1 as SGHVS and CDR2 as FNYEAQ. The chain's CDR3 is CASSWGNSPLHF. CDR3 coding DNA: TGTGCCAGCAGCTGGGGGAATTCACCCCTCCACTTT. The full variable domain, completed using reference TRBV7-6 and TRBJ1-6, is GAGVSQSPRYKVTKRGQDVALRCDPISGHVSLYWYRQALGQGPEFLTYFNYEAQQDKSGLPNDRFSAERPEGSISTLTIQRTEQRDSAMYRCASSWGNSPLHFGNGTRLTVT.

This clonotype has a single count. Here the CDR3 DNA reads TGCGCCAGCAGCCAGGTCTTGGGGGGGAGCGGCTACACCTTC. It translates to CASSQVLGGSGYTF. This chain joins TRBV4-1 and TRBJ1-2, with TRBD1 as a possible D gene (5 bases). Germline CDR1 and CDR2: MGHRA and YSYEKL. Trimming removed 3 bases at V and 8 bases at J, with 16 bases between. This CDR3 comprises 14 residues.

This clonotype was found a few times. The gene calls are TRBV7-6 and TRBJ2-7; possibly TRBD2 for D (6 bases). Germline V CDR1 and CDR2: SGHVS, FNYEAQ. This CDR3 contains 18 residues. V lost 3 bases and J lost 1, with 22 bases in between. CDR3 DNA: TGTGCCAGCAGCTTGTCTCCACCACTAGCACCCCTTTCCTACGAGCAGTACTTC. Amino acids: CASSLSPPLAPLSYEQYF.

This clonotype was counted between two and nine times. The genes are TRBV4-1 and TRBJ1-5, with D perhaps matching TRBD1 (6 bases). CDR3 length: 14 residues. The germline V gene has CDR1 MGHRA and CDR2 YSYEKL. V lost 1 base and J lost 9, with 13 bases in between. In DNA form, the CDR3 reads TGCGCCAGCAGCCAAGCTCGAGGGGGACGGCCCCAGCATTTT. It translates to CASSQARGGRPQHF.

This chain joins TRBV6-5 and TRBJ2-7; D call uncertain. Trimming took off 2 bases at V and 0 bases at J, with 14 bases between the two ends. The germline V gene encodes CDR1 MNHEY and CDR2 SVGAGI. This CDR3 region has 16 residues. DNA of the CDR3: TGTGCCAGCAGTTACGAAGCTGCCACGAGCTCCTACGAGCAGTACTTC. It encodes CASSYEAATSSYEQYF.

This clonotype was picked up many times. The chain carries TRBV7-9 and TRBJ2-3; D unresolved. The CDR3 length is 16 residues. Per germline, CDR1 SEHNR and CDR2 FQNEAQ (reference sequence). Trimming shortened V by 5 bases and J by 0 bases, and 15 bases separated the two germline ends. The CDR3 spells CASSPPKGPSTDTQYF. CDR3 nucleotide sequence: TGTGCCAGCAGCCCACCAAAAGGACCAAGCACAGATACGCAGTATTTT.

The table lists this clonotype with many counts. V and J are TRBV7-3 and TRBJ2-1; D remains unclear. V was trimmed by 3 bases and J by 7 bases, leaving 13 bases between them. Per the germline V gene, CDR1 is SGHTA and CDR2 is FQGTGA. The CDR3 sequence is 14 residues long. This CDR3 is CASSFYAPPNEQFF. The CDR3 DNA is TGTGCCAGCAGCTTCTATGCACCGCCTAATGAGCAGTTCTTC.

V and J are TRBV6-5 and TRBJ2-7, with a weak D call TRBD1 (6 bases). Trimming cost V 6 bases and J 7 bases, with 25 bases left between them. CDR1 MNHEY and CDR2 SVGAGI come from the germline V gene. This CDR3 is 16 amino acids long. CDR3 region: CASSQTPGQGIEEQYF. The CDR3 DNA follows: TGTGCCAGCAGCCAGACCCCGGGACAAGGGATTGAAGAGCAGTACTTC.

This clonotype was seen repeatedly, ten times or more. The J gene is TRBJ1-5, the V gene TRBV7-6, with unresolved D. Germline CDR1 is SGHVS and CDR2 is FNYEAQ. The CDR3 is made up of 16 amino acids. V lost 1 base and J 1 base, leaving 11 bases between the germline ends. CDR3 in amino acids: CASSLGEVGSNQPQHF. The CDR3 region has the DNA TGTGCCAGCAGCTTAGGGGAGGTTGGGAGCAATCAGCCCCAGCATTTT.

CDR3 bases: TGTGCCAGCAGGCCTCGAGGGACAGAGAGCACAGATACGCAGTATTTT. Amino acids: CASRPRGTESTDTQYF. The chain links TRBV2 to TRBJ2-3; 7 nucleotides line up with TRBD1. CDR3 length: 16 amino acids. Germline trimming cut 6 bases from V and 0 bases from J; bases unmatched to any gene: 9. Germline V gene lookup returns CDR1 SNHLY and CDR2 FYNNEI.

The chain links TRBV6-6 to TRBJ2-6; 9 bases are a match to TRBD1. This CDR3 has 18 residues. J lost 3 bases, V lost 0 bases, and 6 bases had no gene match. Germline V gene data show CDR1 as MNHNY and CDR2 as SVGAGI (reference sequence). The CDR3: CASSYSGTGFFGANVLTF. CDR3 sequence (DNA): TGTGCCAGCAGTTACTCAGGGACAGGGTTCTTTGGGGCCAACGTCCTGACTTTC.

The chain links TRBV5-6 to TRBJ2-3, with TRBD2 as a possible D gene (5 bases). The V and J ends lost 0 bases and 8 bases respectively, with 13 bases between them. The germline V gene encodes CDR1 SGHDT and CDR2 YYEEEE. The CDR3 loop spans 14 amino acids. The CDR3 here is CASSLESPRGTQYF. The CDR3 nucleotides are TGTGCCAGCAGCTTGGAATCCCCCCGGGGTACGCAGTATTTT.

This rearrangement joins TRBV6-5 to TRBJ2-1; 10 nucleotides line up with TRBD2. The CDR3 is 14 amino acids. The V gene end was trimmed by 5 bases and the J gene end by 9 bases; junction bases not matched to a gene: 7. Germline V gene sequence: CDR1 MNHEY, CDR2 SVGAGI. CDR3 sequence: CASSAPAGGTEQFF. CDR3 nucleotide sequence: TGTGCCAGCAGTGCCCCAGCGGGGGGGACTGAGCAGTTCTTC.

The chain links TRBV20-1 to TRBJ2-7, with D hard to call. The CDR3 contains 13 residues. Germline CDR1 and CDR2: DFQATT and SNEGSKA (reference sequence). The V end was cut by 0 bases, the J end by 3 bases, with 9 bases between. The CDR3 loop reads CSARDIGFYEQYV. The CDR3 nucleotides read TGCAGTGCTAGAGATATTGGGTTCTACGAGCAGTACGTC.

This clonotype was seen many times. The rearrangement links TRBV12-3 or TRBV12-4 to TRBJ2-3; D may be TRBD1 or TRBD2 (6 bases each). V lost 3 bases and J lost 4, with 11 bases in between. CDR3 length equals 14 residues. The CDR3 bases are TGTGCCAGCAGTTTGGAGGGGGAAGCAGATACGCAGTATTTT. Residues: CASSLEGEADTQYF.

This clonotype was counted only a few times. The chain has TRBV10-3 and TRBJ1-5, with 10 bases that match TRBD1. CDR1 and CDR2 (germline): ENHRY, SYGVKD. Trimming took 4 bases from V and 9 from J; bases not matched to a gene: 6. This CDR3 is built from 14 residues. This CDR3 is CAISGGTGEPPQHF. The CDR3 DNA reads TGTGCCATCAGTGGGGGGACAGGGGAACCGCCCCAGCATTTT.

This clonotype showed up just once. A much larger clone is a single base away; this may be a read error. V usage is TRBV7-8 and J usage is TRBJ2-6; tentatively, D is TRBD1 or TRBD2 (5 bases each). CDR1 and CDR2 from the germline V gene are SGHVS and FQNEAQ. The CDR3 has 17 residues. The CDR3 spells CASSFGGPYSGTNVLTF. The DNA of the CDR3 is TGTGCCAGCAGCTTTGGGGGTCCTTACTCTGGGACCAACGTCCTGACTTTC.